Below are 15 T cell receptor beta chains sequenced from a single sample in a study of cytomegalovirus exposure and HLA in healthy donors (dated by TCRdb to between 2016 and 2019). The library was obtained by the immunoSEQ multiplex PCR assay. The multiplex PCR relied on a mix of 60 forward primers for TCR Vbeta segments and 13 reverse primers for TCR Jbeta segments. In its TCRdb copy, this immuneACCESS table keeps in-frame sequences only and misses some clones. Where compared with another copy, unresolved V genes explain less than half of these, and the others have no known cause. The sample table holds around 58,000 clones. The biggest ten clones account for 8.9% of the sample. Sequencing input: PBMCs. Every receptor here comes from a man aged 50 to 59 in good health and CMV-seropositive.

The gene calls are TRBV19 and TRBJ2-7; TRBD2 agrees at 10 bases. Germline trimming cut 3 bases from V and 4 bases from J; bases unmatched to any gene: 6. This CDR3 spans 15 amino acids. From germline, CDR1 is LNHDA and CDR2 SQIVND (reference sequence). The CDR3 loop is CASSIPRTSGYEQYF. Written as DNA, the CDR3 is TGTGCCAGTAGTATCCCCAGGACTAGCGGTTACGAGCAGTACTTC.

The chain is built from TRBV7-9 and TRBJ2-7, with D hard to call. Trimming removed 5 bases at V and 0 bases at J, with 8 bases between. This CDR3 has 13 residues. Germline CDR1 SEHNR, CDR2 FQNEAQ (reference sequence). The CDR3 loop reads CASSTPTSYEQYF. The CDR3 DNA follows: TGTGCCAGCAGCACCCCTACCTCCTACGAGCAGTACTTC.

V and J are TRBV18 and TRBJ1-6, with a tentative D call TRBD1 (6 bases). CDR1 KGHSH and CDR2 LQKENI come from the germline V gene. V lost 2 bases to trimming and J lost 9 bases, with 20 bases between them. This CDR3 region has 17 residues. The CDR3: CASSPNQGQWFSSPLHF. The CDR3 coding sequence is TGTGCCAGCTCACCAAACCAGGGGCAATGGTTTAGTTCACCCCTCCACTTT.

The chain carries TRBV4-1 and TRBJ2-1; 15 nucleotides align to TRBD2. Germline CDR1 MGHRA, CDR2 YSYEKL. The CDR3 is 17 amino acids. Germline trimming cut 4 bases from V and 8 bases from J; bases unmatched to any gene: 9. This CDR3 is CASSRYGTSGGQDEQFF. The CDR3 coding sequence is TGCGCCAGCAGCCGTTACGGGACTAGCGGGGGGCAGGATGAGCAGTTCTTC.

The chain recombines TRBV15 with TRBJ2-2, with 9 bases identical to TRBD2. CDR3 length equals 17 residues. Per the germline V gene, CDR1 is LNHNV and CDR2 is YYDKDF (reference sequence). The junction had 14 bases not matched to a gene; V was cut back by 11 bases and J by 1 base. This chain's CDR3 is CAPRPKREVRNTGELFF. The CDR3 region has the DNA TGTGCCCCCCGACCCAAGCGGGAGGTACGGAACACCGGGGAGCTGTTTTTT.

The genes are TRBV19 and TRBJ1-2; TRBD1 matches at 9 bases. Per germline, CDR1 LNHDA and CDR2 SQIVND (reference sequence). J was trimmed by 6 bases and V by 6 bases; bases with no gene match: 17. The CDR3 consists of 17 residues. CDR3 in DNA: TGTGCCAGTAGACTCCTCCCGGGACAGGGAGGTGCGGATGGCTACACCTTC. This sequence encodes CASRLLPGQGGADGYTF.

The chain links TRBV6-5 to TRBJ1-2, with 9 positions matching TRBD1. Per the germline V gene, CDR1 is MNHEY and CDR2 is SVGAGI. With 5 bases clipped from V and 7 bases from J, the junction kept 8 bases outside the gene matches. The CDR3 consists of 14 residues. As DNA, the CDR3 is TGTGCCAGCAGTGGACAGGGGCCAGCAAGTGGCTACACCTTC. Its translation is CASSGQGPASGYTF.

V and J are TRBV19 and TRBJ2-5; D may be TRBD1 (6 bases). With 2 bases removed from V and 5 bases from J, the gap between germline ends came to 15 bases. The V gene's germline CDR1 is LNHDA and CDR2 SQIVND (reference sequence). The CDR3 contains 15 residues. CDR3 protein: CASSIRTVGGETQYF. CDR3 sequence (DNA): TGTGCCAGTAGTATAAGGACAGTGGGTGGTGAGACCCAGTACTTC. Looking up the rest from reference TRBV19 and TRBJ2-5 gives the full variable domain: DGGITQSPKYLFRKEGQNVTLSCEQNLNHDAMYWYRQDPGQGLRLIYYSQIVNDFQKGDIAEGYSVSREKKESFPLTVTSAQKNPTAFYLCASSIRTVGGETQYFGPGTRLLVL.

V is TRBV7-3 and J is TRBJ2-5; 7 nucleotides align to TRBD1. Germline V gene lookup returns CDR1 SGHTA and CDR2 FQGTGA. J was trimmed by 4 bases and V by 2 bases; bases with no gene match: 4. This CDR3 comprises 14 residues. CDR3 sequence reads: CASSLGPGGETQYF. The CDR3 DNA sequence: TGTGCCAGCAGCTTAGGTCCAGGGGGAGAGACCCAGTACTTC.

The rearrangement joins TRBV7-2 to TRBJ2-1; 9 bases fit TRBD2. CDR1 and CDR2 from the germline V gene are SGHTA and FQGNSA. The CDR3 extends over 15 amino acids. Unmatched junction bases numbered 11, after V lost 5 bases and J lost 9 bases. In DNA form, the CDR3 reads TGTGCCAGCAGCCAGGATAGCGGGGGAACGGGTGAGCAGTTCTTC. Amino acid sequence: CASSQDSGGTGEQFF.

The chain links TRBV6-1 to TRBJ1-1; a possible D gene is TRBD1 (5 bases). The CDR3 runs 15 residues. The germline CDR1 and CDR2 sequences are MNHNS and SASEGT. Trimming pared 1 base from V and 2 bases from J, leaving 11 bases between. This chain's CDR3 is CASSEVVRVNTEAFF. CDR3 bases: TGTGCCAGCAGTGAAGTTGTCAGGGTCAACACTGAAGCTTTCTTT.

This chain uses TRBV6-5 with TRBJ2-7; a weak D match, TRBD2 (6 bases). V gave up 4 bases and J gave up 4 bases, with 17 bases separating them. Germline CDR1 MNHEY, CDR2 SVGAGI. This CDR3 is 15 amino acids long. The CDR3 reads CASSSGEVRTYEQYF. For the CDR3, the DNA is TGTGCCAGCAGTTCGGGGGAGGTTCGGACTTACGAGCAGTACTTC.

V gene TRBV7-9 combines with J gene TRBJ2-7, with D perhaps matching TRBD2 (5 bases). This CDR3 is built from 14 residues. V lost 4 bases and J 3 bases, leaving 13 bases between the germline ends. The germline gives CDR1 SEHNR, CDR2 FQNEAQ (reference sequence). The CDR3 sequence is CASSSGLMFYEQYF. In DNA, the CDR3 is TGTGCCAGCAGCTCCGGACTCATGTTCTACGAGCAGTACTTC. The full variable domain, rest sourced from reference TRBV7-9 and TRBJ2-7, is DTGVSQNPRHKITKRGQNVTFRCDPISEHNRLYWYRQTLGQGPEFLTYFQNEAQLEKSRLLSDRFSAERPKGSFSTLEIQRTEQGDSAMYLCASSSGLMFYEQYFGPGTRLTVT.

This chain uses TRBV6-1 with TRBJ1-1, with D hard to call. This CDR3 is built from 13 residues. V lost 4 bases to trimming and J lost 1 base, with 7 bases between them. Germline CDR1 and CDR2: MNHNS and SASEGT. The CDR3 DNA follows: TGTGCCAGCAGTGTTCGGGGGAACACTGAAGCTTTCTTT. Its translation is CASSVRGNTEAFF.

The genes are TRBV7-2 and TRBJ2-5, with a tentative D call TRBD1 (7 bases). In germline, CDR1 is SGHTA, CDR2 FQGNSA. V shed 3 bases and J shed 5 bases, with 16 bases lying between them. This CDR3 has 15 residues. The CDR3 bases are TGTGCCAGCAGCTTCACAGGGGCGGGGAGGGAGACCCAGTACTTC. It is translated as CASSFTGAGRETQYF.